The 15 T cell receptor beta chains below were found in one sample sequenced in a study of OX40 agonist ivuxolimab in advanced cancers. The table came from immunoSEQ multiplex PCR; TCRdb's copy has only in-frame clones and leaves some out. The sample lists about 90,000 clones, approximately 90% occurring once. The input for sequencing was CD4+ or CD8+ T cells sorted from blood, taken in a trial of the OX40 agonist ivuxolimab. The receptor source for this set is an adult with an advanced solid tumor such as melanoma, head and neck, liver or kidney cancer.

J is TRBJ2-7 and V is TRBV19, with D perhaps matching TRBD1 or TRBD2 (5 bases each). Trimming removed 1 base at V and 2 bases at J, with 9 bases between. The CDR3 length is 14 residues. Germline CDR1 reads LNHDA; CDR2 reads SQIVND (reference sequence). CDR3 in DNA: TGTGCCAGTAGTATAGGGGACGGGGCCTACGAGCAGTACTTC. Its translation is CASSIGDGAYEQYF.

The chain joins TRBV29-1 to TRBJ2-1; a possible D gene is TRBD2 (6 bases). V lost 1 base, J lost 7 bases, and 20 bases lay in between. In germline, CDR1 is SQVTM, CDR2 ANQGSEA. The CDR3 contains 16 residues. The CDR3 loop is CSVEGAGPKGGNEQFF. The CDR3 DNA sequence: TGCAGCGTTGAAGGGGCGGGACCAAAAGGCGGTAATGAGCAGTTCTTC.

This chain uses TRBV19 with TRBJ1-3, with D hard to call. In germline, CDR1 is LNHDA, CDR2 SQIVND (reference sequence). Trimming took 5 bases from V and 0 from J, leaving 11 bases between them. This CDR3 comprises 15 residues. CDR3 loop: CASSSDGGSGNTIYF. The CDR3 DNA is TGTGCCAGTAGTTCCGACGGAGGCTCTGGAAACACCATATATTTT.

The chain employs TRBV19 and TRBJ1-3; 7 bases are a match to TRBD1. The junction had 6 bases not matched to a gene; V was cut back by 3 bases and J by 4 bases. The length of the CDR3 is 15 residues. Germline V gives CDR1 LNHDA, CDR2 SQIVND (reference sequence). The CDR3 region is CASSIEGGAGNTIYF. CDR3 bases: TGTGCCAGTAGTATTGAAGGGGGCGCCGGAAACACCATATATTTT.

J is TRBJ2-1 and V is TRBV6-5, with 11 nucleotides matching TRBD2. The CDR3 totals 15 residues. Trimming at V came to 6 bases and at J to 8 bases, leaving 9 bases not matched to a gene. The germline V gene has CDR1 MNHEY and CDR2 SVGAGI. The CDR3, as DNA: TGTGCCAGCAGACGGCTAGCGGGAGGCTGGGATGAGCAGTTCTTC. Encoded protein: CASRRLAGGWDEQFF.

The chain links TRBV7-9 to TRBJ2-7; D is ambiguous. V shed 5 bases and J shed 7 bases, with 9 bases lying between them. Germline CDR1 is SEHNR and CDR2 is FQNEAQ (reference sequence). This CDR3 comprises 11 residues. CDR3 residues: CASSRSHEQYF. The CDR3 DNA is TGTGCCAGCAGCCGTAGTCATGAGCAGTACTTC.

This clone was counted a single time. V is TRBV7-2 and J is TRBJ2-5; 8 bases map to TRBD1. TRBJ2-7 matches the DNA end more closely, so the J call is doubtful. The CDR3 covers 14 residues. Germline loops: CDR1 SGHTA, CDR2 FQGNSA. CDR3 sequence reads: CASSLPGGAYEQYF. Written as DNA, the CDR3 is TGTGCCAGCAGCTTGCCAGGGGGCGCCTACGAGCAGTACTTC.

This clone was seen just once. The gene calls are TRBV11-2 and TRBJ1-1; D unresolved. Per the germline V gene, CDR1 is SGHAT and CDR2 is FQNNGV. V lost 1 base and J 7 bases, leaving 7 bases between the germline ends. The CDR3 sequence is 12 residues long. The CDR3 loop reads CASSLVQVEAFF. The CDR3 DNA is TGTGCCAGCAGCTTAGTGCAGGTTGAAGCTTTCTTT.

The rearrangement uses TRBV11-2 and TRBJ2-7, with 9 bases fitting TRBD2. The trim removed 5 bases at V and 2 bases at J, leaving 7 bases unmatched. Germline CDR1 and CDR2: SGHAT and FQNNGV. The CDR3 contains 15 residues. The chain's CDR3 is CASSIPTSGPYEQYF. Written as DNA, the CDR3 is TGTGCCAGCAGCATCCCGACTAGCGGACCCTACGAGCAGTACTTC.

Only one count was recorded for this clone. V is TRBV27 and J is TRBJ2-1; the D is unclear. Trimming cost V 4 bases and J 9 bases, with 10 bases left between them. The V gene's germline CDR1 is MNHEY and CDR2 SMNVEV (reference sequence). CDR3 length: 12 residues. The CDR3 loop reads CASSSDSPEQFF. As DNA, the CDR3 is TGTGCCAGCAGTTCGGATTCCCCTGAGCAGTTCTTC.

V usage is TRBV18 and J usage is TRBJ1-2; D is undetermined. Germline V gene sequence: CDR1 KGHSH, CDR2 LQKENI. Trimming took off 2 bases at V and 8 bases at J, with 15 bases between the two ends. The CDR3 has 14 residues. CDR3 loop: CASSPEAFSLGYTF. In DNA, the CDR3 is TGTGCCAGCTCACCAGAGGCATTCTCCTTAGGCTACACCTTC.

This clone was found once. The V and J genes are TRBV5-1 and TRBJ2-3; D tentatively fits TRBD1 or TRBD2 (5 bases each). The CDR3 is 15 amino acids. V was trimmed by 0 bases and J by 3 bases, leaving 11 bases between them. Germline loops: CDR1 SGHRS, CDR2 YFSETQ. The CDR3 DNA reads as TGCGCCAGCAGCTTGGGGGGGAGTTTGACAGATACGCAGTATTTT. Its protein product is CASSLGGSLTDTQYF.

The gene calls are TRBV7-6 and TRBJ2-7; no clear D. Trimming removed 5 bases at V and 8 bases at J, with 10 bases between. Germline CDR1 SGHVS, CDR2 FNYEAQ. This CDR3 spans 11 amino acids. CDR3 sequence reads: CASSKEIQQYF. The CDR3 DNA reads as TGTGCCAGCAGCAAAGAAATCCAGCAGTACTTC. Combining the CDR3 with reference TRBV7-6 and TRBJ2-7 gives the whole variable domain GAGVSQSPRYKVTKRGQDVALRCDPISGHVSLYWYRQALGQGPEFLTYFNYEAQQDKSGLPNDRFSAERPEGSISTLTIQRTEQRDSAMYRCASSKEIQQYFGPGTRLTVT.

V gene TRBV28 combines with J gene TRBJ2-2; 9 bases line up with TRBD2. This CDR3 is built from 17 residues. V lost 8 bases to trimming and J lost 3 bases; unmatched junction nucleotides: 13. Germline assignment: CDR1 MDHEN and CDR2 SYDVKM. The DNA for the CDR3 is TGTGCCAGCTCTTCCTCCCGGACTAGCGACTACACCGGGGAGCTGTTTTTT. This codes for CASSSSRTSDYTGELFF.

V is TRBV7-3 and J is TRBJ2-4; 14 bases line up with TRBD2. This CDR3 contains 17 residues. V shed 5 bases and J 3 bases; nucleotides not matched to a gene: 6. Germline V gives CDR1 SGHTA, CDR2 FQGTGA. The CDR3 spells CASSPGTSGSGKNIQYF. The DNA for the CDR3 is TGTGCCAGCAGCCCAGGGACTAGCGGGAGCGGCAAAAACATTCAGTACTTC.